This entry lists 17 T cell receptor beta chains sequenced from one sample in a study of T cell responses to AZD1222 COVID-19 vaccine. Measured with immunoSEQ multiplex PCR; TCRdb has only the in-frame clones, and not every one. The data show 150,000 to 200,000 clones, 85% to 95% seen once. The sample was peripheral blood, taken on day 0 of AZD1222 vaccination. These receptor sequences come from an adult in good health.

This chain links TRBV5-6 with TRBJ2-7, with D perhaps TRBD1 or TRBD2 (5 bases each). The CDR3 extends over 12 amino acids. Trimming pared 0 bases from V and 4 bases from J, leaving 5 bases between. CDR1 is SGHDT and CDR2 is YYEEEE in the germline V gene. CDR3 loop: CASSLGGYEQYV. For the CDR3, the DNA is TGTGCCAGCAGCTTGGGGGGGTACGAGCAGTACGTC.

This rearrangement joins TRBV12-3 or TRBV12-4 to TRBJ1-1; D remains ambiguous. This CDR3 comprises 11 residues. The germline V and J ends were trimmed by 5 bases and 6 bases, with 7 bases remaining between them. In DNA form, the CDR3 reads TGTGCCAGCAGTCCCCGTCCTGAAGCTTTCTTT. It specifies CASSPRPEAFF.

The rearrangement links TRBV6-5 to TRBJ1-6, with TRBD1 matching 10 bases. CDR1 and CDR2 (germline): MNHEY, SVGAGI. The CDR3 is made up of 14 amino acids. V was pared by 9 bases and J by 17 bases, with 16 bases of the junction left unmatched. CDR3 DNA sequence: TGTGCCAGTGCACAGGGACAGGGGCCGTATAATGTCCACTTT. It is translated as CASAQGQGPYNVHF.

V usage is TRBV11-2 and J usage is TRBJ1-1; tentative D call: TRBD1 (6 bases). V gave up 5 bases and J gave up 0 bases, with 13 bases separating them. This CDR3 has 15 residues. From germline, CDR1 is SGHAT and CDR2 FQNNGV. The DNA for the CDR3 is TGTGCCAGCAGCAAAGGACAGTACATGAACACTGAAGCTTTCTTT. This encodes CASSKGQYMNTEAFF. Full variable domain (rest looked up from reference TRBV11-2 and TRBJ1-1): EAGVAQSPRYKIIEKRQSVAFWCNPISGHATLYWYQQILGQGPKLLIQFQNNGVVDDSQLPKDRFSAERLKGVDSTLKIQPAKLEDSAVYLCASSKGQYMNTEAFFGQGTRLTVV.

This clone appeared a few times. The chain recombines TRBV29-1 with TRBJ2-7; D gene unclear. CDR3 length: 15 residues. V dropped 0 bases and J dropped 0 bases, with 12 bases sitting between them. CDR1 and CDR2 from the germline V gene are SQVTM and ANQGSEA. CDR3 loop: CSVEDLSGFSYEQYF. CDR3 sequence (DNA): TGCAGCGTTGAAGATCTTAGTGGGTTCTCCTACGAGCAGTACTTC.

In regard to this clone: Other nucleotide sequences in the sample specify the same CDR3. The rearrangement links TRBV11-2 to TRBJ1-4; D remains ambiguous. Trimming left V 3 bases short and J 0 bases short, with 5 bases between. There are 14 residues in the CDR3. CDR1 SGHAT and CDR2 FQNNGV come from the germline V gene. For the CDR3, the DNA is TGTGCCAGCAGCTTGTCCGCAACTAATGAAAAACTGTTTTTT. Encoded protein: CASSLSATNEKLFF.

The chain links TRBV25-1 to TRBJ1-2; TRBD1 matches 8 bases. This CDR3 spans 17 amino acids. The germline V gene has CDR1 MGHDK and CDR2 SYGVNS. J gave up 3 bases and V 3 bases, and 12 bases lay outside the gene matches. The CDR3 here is CASSDPTHGTGYYGYTF. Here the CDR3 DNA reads TGTGCCAGCAGTGACCCAACTCACGGGACAGGATACTATGGCTACACCTTC.

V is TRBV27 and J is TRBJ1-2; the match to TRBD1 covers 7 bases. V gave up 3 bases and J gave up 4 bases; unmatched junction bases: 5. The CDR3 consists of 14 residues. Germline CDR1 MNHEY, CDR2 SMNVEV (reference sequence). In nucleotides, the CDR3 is TGTGCCAGCAGTTTCGACAGGGCCGGCTATGGCTACACCTTC. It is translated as CASSFDRAGYGYTF.

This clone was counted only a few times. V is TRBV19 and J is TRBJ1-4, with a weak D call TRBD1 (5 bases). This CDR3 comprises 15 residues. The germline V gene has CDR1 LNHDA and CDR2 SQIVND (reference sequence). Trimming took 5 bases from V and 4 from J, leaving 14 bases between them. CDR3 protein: CASSGTGAYNEKLFF. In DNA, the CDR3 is TGTGCCAGTAGTGGGACGGGAGCCTATAATGAAAAACTGTTTTTT.

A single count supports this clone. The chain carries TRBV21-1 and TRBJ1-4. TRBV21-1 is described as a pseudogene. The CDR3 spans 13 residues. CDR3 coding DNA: TGTGCCAGCTTTAAAGCAACTAATGAAAAACTGTTTTTT. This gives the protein CASFKATNEKLFF.

The DNA of the CDR3 is TGCAGCGTGGGTGATTTCTCCTACGAGCAGTACTTC. It yields the protein CSVGDFSYEQYF. The chain uses TRBV29-1 and TRBJ2-7; the D is unclear. From germline, CDR1 is SQVTM and CDR2 ANQGSEA. Deletions cut 6 bases from V and 0 bases from J, with 9 bases between. This CDR3 contains 12 residues.

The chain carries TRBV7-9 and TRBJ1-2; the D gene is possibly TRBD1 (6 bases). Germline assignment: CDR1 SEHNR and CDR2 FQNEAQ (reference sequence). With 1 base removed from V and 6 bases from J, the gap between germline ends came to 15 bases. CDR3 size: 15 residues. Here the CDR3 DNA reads TGTGCCAGCAGCTTAGTGGGCGGGGGCAATGATGGCTACACCTTC. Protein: CASSLVGGGNDGYTF. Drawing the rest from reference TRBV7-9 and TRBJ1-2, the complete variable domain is DTGVSQNPRHKITKRGQNVTFRCDPISEHNRLYWYRQTLGQGPEFLTYFQNEAQLEKSRLLSDRFSAERPKGSFSTLEIQRTEQGDSAMYLCASSLVGGGNDGYTFGSGTRLTVV.

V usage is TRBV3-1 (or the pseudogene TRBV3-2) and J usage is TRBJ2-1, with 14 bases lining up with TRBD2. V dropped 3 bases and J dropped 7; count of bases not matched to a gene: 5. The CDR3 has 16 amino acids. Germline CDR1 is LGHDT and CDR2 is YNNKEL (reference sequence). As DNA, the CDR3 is TGTGCCAGCAGCCAGGGGACTAGCGGGGGAGGGAATGAGCAGTTCTTC. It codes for CASSQGTSGGGNEQFF.

CDR3 protein: CASSPRRRETQYF. The CDR3, as DNA: TGTGCCAGCAGCCCAAGAAGGCGAGAGACCCAGTACTTC. The V call is TRBV13, the J call TRBJ2-5; no clear D. The germline V gene encodes CDR1 PRHDT and CDR2 FYEKMQ (reference sequence). This CDR3 region has 13 residues. V lost 5 bases and J lost 4, with 11 bases in between.

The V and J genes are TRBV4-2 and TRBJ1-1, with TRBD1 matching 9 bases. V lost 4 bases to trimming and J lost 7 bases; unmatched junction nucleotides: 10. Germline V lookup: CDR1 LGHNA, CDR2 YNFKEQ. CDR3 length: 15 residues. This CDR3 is CASSRILQGAGEAFF. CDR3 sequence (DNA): TGTGCCAGCAGCCGTATCCTACAGGGGGCGGGTGAAGCTTTCTTT.

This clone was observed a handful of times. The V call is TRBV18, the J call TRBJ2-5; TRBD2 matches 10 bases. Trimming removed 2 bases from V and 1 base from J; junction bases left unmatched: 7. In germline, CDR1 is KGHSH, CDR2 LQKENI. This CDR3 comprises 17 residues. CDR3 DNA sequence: TGTGCCAGCTCACCATCGCTAGCGGGAGCCCTCCAAGAGACCCAGTACTTC. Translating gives CASSPSLAGALQETQYF.

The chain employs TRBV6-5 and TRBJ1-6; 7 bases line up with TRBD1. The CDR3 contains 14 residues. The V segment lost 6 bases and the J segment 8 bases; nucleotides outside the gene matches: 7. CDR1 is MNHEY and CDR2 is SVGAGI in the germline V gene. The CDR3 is CASSYRGPDSPLHF. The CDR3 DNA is TGTGCCAGCAGCTACAGGGGTCCGGATTCACCCCTCCACTTT.